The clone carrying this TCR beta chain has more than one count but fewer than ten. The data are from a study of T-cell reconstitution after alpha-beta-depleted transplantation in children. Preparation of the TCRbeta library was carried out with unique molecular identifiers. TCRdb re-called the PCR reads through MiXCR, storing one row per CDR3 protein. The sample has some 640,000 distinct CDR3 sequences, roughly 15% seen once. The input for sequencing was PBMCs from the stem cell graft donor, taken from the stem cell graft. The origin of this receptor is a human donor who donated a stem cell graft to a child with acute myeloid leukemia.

In DNA form, the CDR3 reads TGCGCCAGCAGCCAAGGTTCAGGGGGTAACGTCGAGCAGTACTTC. Amino acids: CASSQGSGGNVEQYF. This rearrangement joins TRBV4-3 to TRBJ2-7; 7 bases fit TRBD1. Germline loops: CDR1 LGHNA, CDR2 YSLEER. This CDR3 comprises 15 residues. V trimming: 1 base; J trimming: 6 bases; junction bases outside the gene matches: 9.